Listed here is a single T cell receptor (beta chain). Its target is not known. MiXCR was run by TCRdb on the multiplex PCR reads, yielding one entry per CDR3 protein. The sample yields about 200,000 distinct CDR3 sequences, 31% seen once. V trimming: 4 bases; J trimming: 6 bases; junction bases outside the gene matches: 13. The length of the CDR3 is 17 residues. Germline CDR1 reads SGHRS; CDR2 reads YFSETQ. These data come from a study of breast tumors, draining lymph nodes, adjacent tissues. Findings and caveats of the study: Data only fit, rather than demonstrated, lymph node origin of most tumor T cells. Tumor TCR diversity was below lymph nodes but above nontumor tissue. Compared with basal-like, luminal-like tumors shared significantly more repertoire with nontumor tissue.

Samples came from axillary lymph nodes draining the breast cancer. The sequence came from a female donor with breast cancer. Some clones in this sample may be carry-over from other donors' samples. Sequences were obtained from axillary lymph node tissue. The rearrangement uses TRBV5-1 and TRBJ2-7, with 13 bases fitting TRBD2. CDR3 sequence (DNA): TGCGCCAGCAGCCGAGCTCGGACTAGCGGGAGCCTCTGCGAGCAGTACTTC. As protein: CASSRARTSGSLCEQYF.